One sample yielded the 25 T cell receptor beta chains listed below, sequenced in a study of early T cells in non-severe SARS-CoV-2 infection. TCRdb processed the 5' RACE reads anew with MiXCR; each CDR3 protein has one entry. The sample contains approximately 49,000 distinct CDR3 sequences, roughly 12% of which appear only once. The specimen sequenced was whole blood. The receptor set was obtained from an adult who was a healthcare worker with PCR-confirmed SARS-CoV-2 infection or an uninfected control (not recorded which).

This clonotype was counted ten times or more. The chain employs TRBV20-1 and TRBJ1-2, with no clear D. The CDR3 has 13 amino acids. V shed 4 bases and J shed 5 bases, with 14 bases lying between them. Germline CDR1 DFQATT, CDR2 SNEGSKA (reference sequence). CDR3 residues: CSATDAALYGYTF. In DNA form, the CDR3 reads TGCAGTGCTACCGACGCCGCCCTATATGGCTACACCTTC.

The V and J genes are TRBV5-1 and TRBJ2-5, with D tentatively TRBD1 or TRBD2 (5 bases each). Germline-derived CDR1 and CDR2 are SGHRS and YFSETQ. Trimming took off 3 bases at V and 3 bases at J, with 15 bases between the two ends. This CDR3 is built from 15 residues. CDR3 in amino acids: CASSSTGTKEETQYF. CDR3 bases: TGCGCCAGCAGCTCGACTGGGACCAAGGAAGAGACCCAGTACTTC.

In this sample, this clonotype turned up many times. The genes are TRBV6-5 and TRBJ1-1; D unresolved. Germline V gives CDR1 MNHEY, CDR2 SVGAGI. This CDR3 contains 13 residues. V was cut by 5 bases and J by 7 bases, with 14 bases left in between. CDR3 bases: TGTGCCAGCAGTAGTGCGTCAAGTGGTGAAGCTTTCTTT. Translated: CASSSASSGEAFF.

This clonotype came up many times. The CDR3 protein is CASSPLPTGMNTEAFF. The CDR3 DNA is TGTGCCAGCTCACCCTTACCGACAGGGATGAACACTGAAGCTTTCTTT. The V gene is TRBV18, the J gene TRBJ1-1, with 7 nucleotides matching TRBD1. Germline V gene data show CDR1 as KGHSH and CDR2 as LQKENI. The CDR3 contains 16 residues. V was pared by 3 bases and J by 0 bases, with 7 bases of the junction left unmatched.

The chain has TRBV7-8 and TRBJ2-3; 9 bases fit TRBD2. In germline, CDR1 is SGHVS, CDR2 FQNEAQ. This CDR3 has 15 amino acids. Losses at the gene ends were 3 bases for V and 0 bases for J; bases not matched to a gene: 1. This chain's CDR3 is CASSFLAGSTDTQYF. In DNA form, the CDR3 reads TGTGCCAGCAGCTTCCTAGCGGGAAGCACAGATACGCAGTATTTT.

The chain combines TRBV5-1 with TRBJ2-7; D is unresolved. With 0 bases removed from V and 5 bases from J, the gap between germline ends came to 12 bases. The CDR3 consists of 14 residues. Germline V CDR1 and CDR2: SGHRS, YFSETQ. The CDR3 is CASSLENSYHEQYF. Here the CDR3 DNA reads TGCGCCAGCAGCTTGGAAAACAGCTACCACGAGCAGTACTTC.

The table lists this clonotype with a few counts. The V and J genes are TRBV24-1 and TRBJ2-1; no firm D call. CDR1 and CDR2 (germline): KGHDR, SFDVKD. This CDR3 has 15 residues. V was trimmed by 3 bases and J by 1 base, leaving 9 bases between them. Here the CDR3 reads CATSDLRRSYNEQFF. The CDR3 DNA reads TGTGCCACCAGTGATCTCAGACGGTCCTACAATGAGCAGTTCTTC.

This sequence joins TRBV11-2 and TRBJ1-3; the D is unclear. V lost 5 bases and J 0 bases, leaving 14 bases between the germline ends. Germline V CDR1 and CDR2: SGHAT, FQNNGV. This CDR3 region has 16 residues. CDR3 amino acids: CASSPRYQSSGNTIYF. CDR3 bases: TGTGCCAGCAGCCCCCGGTATCAAAGCTCTGGAAACACCATATATTTT.

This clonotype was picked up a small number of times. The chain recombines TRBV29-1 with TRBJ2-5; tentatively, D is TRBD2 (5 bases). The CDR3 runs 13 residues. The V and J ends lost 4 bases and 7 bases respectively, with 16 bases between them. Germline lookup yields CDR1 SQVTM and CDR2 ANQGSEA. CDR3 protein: CSVGRVDGGTQYF. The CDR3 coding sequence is TGCAGCGTTGGGCGGGTGGATGGCGGGACCCAGTACTTC.

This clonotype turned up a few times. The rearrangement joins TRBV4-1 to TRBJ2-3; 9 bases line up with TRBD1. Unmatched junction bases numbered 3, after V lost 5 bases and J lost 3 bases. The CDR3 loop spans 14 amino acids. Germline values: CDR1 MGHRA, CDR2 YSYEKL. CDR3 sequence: CASSFDRGTDTQYF. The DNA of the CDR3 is TGCGCCAGCAGCTTTGACAGGGGGACAGATACGCAGTATTTT.

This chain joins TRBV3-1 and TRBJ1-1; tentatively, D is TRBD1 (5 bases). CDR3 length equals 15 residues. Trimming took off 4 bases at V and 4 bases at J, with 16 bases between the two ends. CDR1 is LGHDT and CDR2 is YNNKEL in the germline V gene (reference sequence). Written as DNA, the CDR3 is TGTGCCAGCAGCCCCCGGAGCCGGGGCGGCACTGAAGCTTTCTTT. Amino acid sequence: CASSPRSRGGTEAFF.

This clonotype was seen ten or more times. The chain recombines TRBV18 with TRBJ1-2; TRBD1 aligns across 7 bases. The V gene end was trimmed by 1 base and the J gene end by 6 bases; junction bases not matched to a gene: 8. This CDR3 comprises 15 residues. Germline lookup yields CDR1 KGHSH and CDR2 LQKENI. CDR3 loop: CASSPLGGGADGYTF. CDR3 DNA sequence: TGTGCCAGCTCACCACTGGGAGGGGGCGCGGATGGCTACACCTTC.

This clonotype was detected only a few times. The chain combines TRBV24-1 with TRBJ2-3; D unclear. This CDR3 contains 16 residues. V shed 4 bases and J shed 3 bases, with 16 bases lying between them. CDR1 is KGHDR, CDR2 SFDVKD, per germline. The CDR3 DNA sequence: TGTGCCACCAGTGACCCCCTTCGCCCGTTTACAGATACGCAGTATTTT. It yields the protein CATSDPLRPFTDTQYF.

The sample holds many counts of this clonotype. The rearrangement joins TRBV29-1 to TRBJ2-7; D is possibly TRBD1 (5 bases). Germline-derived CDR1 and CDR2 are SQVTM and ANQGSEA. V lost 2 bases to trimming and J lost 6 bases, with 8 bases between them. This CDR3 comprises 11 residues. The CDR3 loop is CSVERGSEQYF. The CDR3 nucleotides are TGCAGCGTTGAAAGGGGCAGCGAGCAGTACTTC.

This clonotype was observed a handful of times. CDR3 coding DNA: TGTGCCAGCAGCCCCGGTGGGGGCGGGGGCCAAGAGACCCAGTACTTC. Protein product: CASSPGGGGGQETQYF. The chain joins TRBV9 to TRBJ2-5; TRBD2 is a possible D gene (7 bases). The CDR3 extends over 16 amino acids. V was clipped by 4 bases and J by 1 base, with 17 bases between them. Germline values: CDR1 SGDLS, CDR2 YYNGEE.

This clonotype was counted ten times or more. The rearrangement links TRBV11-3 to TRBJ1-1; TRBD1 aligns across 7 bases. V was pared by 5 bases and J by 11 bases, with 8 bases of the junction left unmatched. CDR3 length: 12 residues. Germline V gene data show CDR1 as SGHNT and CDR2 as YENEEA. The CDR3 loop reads CASSPGTVGAFF. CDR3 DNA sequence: TGTGCCAGCAGCCCAGGGACAGTTGGCGCTTTCTTT.

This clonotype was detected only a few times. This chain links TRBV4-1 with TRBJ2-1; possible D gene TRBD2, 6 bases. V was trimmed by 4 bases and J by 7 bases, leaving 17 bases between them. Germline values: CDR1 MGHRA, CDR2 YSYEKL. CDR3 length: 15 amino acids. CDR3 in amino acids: CASSPNSRGLNEQFF. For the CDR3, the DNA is TGCGCCAGCAGCCCCAATAGTCGGGGGTTGAATGAGCAGTTCTTC.

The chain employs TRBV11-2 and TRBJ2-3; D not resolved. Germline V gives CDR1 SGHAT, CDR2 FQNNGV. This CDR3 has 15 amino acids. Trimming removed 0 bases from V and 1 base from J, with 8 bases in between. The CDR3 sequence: CASSLDPTRTDTQYF. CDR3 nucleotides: TGTGCCAGCAGCTTAGATCCTACCCGCACAGATACGCAGTATTTT. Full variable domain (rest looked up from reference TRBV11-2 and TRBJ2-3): EAGVAQSPRYKIIEKRQSVAFWCNPISGHATLYWYQQILGQGPKLLIQFQNNGVVDDSQLPKDRFSAERLKGVDSTLKIQPAKLEDSAVYLCASSLDPTRTDTQYFGPGTRLTVL.

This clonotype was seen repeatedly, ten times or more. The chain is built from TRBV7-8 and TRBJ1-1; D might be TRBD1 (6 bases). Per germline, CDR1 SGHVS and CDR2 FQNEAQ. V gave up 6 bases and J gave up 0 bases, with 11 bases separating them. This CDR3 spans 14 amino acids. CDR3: CASRTGTMNTEAFF. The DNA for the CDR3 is TGTGCCAGCAGAACCGGGACAATGAACACTGAAGCTTTCTTT.

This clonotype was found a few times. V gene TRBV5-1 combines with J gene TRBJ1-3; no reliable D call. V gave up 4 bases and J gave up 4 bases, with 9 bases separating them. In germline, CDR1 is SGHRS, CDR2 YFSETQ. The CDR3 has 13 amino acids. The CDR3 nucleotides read TGCGCCAGCAGCGGGGAACCGGGAAACACCATATATTTT. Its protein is CASSGEPGNTIYF.

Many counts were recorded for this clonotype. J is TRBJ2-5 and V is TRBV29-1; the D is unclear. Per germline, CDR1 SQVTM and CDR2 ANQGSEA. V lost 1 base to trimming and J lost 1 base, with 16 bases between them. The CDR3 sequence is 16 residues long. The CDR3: CSVEGSLKKGQETQYF. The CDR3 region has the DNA TGCAGCGTTGAAGGAAGTCTTAAAAAGGGCCAAGAGACCCAGTACTTC.

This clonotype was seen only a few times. CDR3 bases: TGTGCCAGCAGCTCCCCCGTACATTCTGGGGCCAACGTCCTGACTTTC. Amino acid sequence: CASSSPVHSGANVLTF. The J gene is TRBJ2-6, the V gene TRBV11-2, with no clear D. V shed 4 bases and J shed 1 base, with 11 bases lying between them. CDR1 is SGHAT, CDR2 FQNNGV, per germline. CDR3 size: 16 residues. The whole variable domain, filled in from reference TRBV11-2 and TRBJ2-6, reads EAGVAQSPRYKIIEKRQSVAFWCNPISGHATLYWYQQILGQGPKLLIQFQNNGVVDDSQLPKDRFSAERLKGVDSTLKIQPAKLEDSAVYLCASSSPVHSGANVLTFGAGSRLTVL.

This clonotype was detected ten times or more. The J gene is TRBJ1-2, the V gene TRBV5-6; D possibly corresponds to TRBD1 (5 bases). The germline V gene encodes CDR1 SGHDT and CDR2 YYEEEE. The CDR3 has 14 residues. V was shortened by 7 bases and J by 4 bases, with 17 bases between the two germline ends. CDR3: CASGRTGGGYGYTF. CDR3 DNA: TGTGCCAGCGGACGAACAGGCGGCGGCTATGGCTACACCTTC. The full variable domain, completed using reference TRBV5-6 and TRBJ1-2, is DAGVTQSPTHLIKTRGQQVTLRCSPKSGHDTVSWYQQALGQGPQFIFQYYEEEERQRGNFPDRFSGHQFPNYSSELNVNALLLGDSALYLCASGRTGGGYGYTFGSGTRLTVV.

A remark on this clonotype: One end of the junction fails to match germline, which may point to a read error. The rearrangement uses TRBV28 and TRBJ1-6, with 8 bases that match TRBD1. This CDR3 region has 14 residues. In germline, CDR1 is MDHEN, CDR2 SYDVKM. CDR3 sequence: CTSSWDRINSPLHF. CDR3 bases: TGTACCAGCAGTTGGGACAGGATCAATTCACCCCTCCACTTT.

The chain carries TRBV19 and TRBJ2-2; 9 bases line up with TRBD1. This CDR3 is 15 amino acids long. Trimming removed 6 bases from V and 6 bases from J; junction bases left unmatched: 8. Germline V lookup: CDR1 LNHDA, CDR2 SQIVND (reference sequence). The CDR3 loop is CASSGDRAEPGELFF. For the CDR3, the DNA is TGTGCCAGTAGCGGGGACAGGGCCGAGCCCGGGGAGCTGTTTTTT.